Below are 7 T cell receptor beta chains sequenced from a single sample in a study of CD8 T cells in Susac syndrome. cDNA came from about 0.5 to 1 ug RNA primed by random hexamers. Via MiXCR, TCRdb re-called the immunoSEQ multiplex PCR reads, giving one row per CDR3 protein. The repertoire consists of under 200,000 distinct CDR3 sequences, with 90% to 95% occurring once and the leading ten covering under 0.15%. The sequenced sample was CD4+ T cells from PBMCs. These receptor sequences come from a human donor in good health.

V gene TRBV20-1 combines with J gene TRBJ2-7; D ambiguous. V dropped 2 bases and J dropped 4 bases, with 9 bases sitting between them. Looked up from germline, CDR1 is DFQATT and CDR2 is SNEGSKA (reference sequence). The CDR3 contains 12 residues. CDR3 sequence reads: CSARISGYEQYF. The DNA for the CDR3 is TGCAGTGCTAGAATCTCCGGATACGAGCAGTACTTC.

The chain joins TRBV24-1 to TRBJ1-2; the D gene is possibly TRBD1 (5 bases). The CDR3 runs to 14 residues. Trimming removed 2 bases from V and 6 bases from J, with 12 bases in between. Per the germline V gene, CDR1 is KGHDR and CDR2 is SFDVKD. The CDR3 DNA reads TGTGCCACCAGTGATTGGGGGAAGGGTAATGGCTACACCTTC. Its protein is CATSDWGKGNGYTF.

The V gene is TRBV20-1, the J gene TRBJ2-2, with 8 nucleotides matching TRBD1. This CDR3 region has 16 residues. The J segment lost 5 bases and the V segment lost 0 bases, leaving 8 bases of the junction unmatched. Germline CDR1 DFQATT, CDR2 SNEGSKA (reference sequence). DNA for the CDR3: TGCAGTGCTAGAGATGCCGGACAGGGTGGTACCGGGGAGCTGTTTTTT. Residues: CSARDAGQGGTGELFF.

The V and J genes are TRBV7-9 and TRBJ2-5; a weak D match, TRBD1 (5 bases). Germline V gene lookup returns CDR1 SEHNR and CDR2 FQNEAQ (reference sequence). V dropped 3 bases and J dropped 2 bases, with 10 bases sitting between them. The CDR3 covers 14 residues. The CDR3 protein is CASSFLTVQETQYF. CDR3 bases: TGTGCCAGCAGCTTCTTGACAGTTCAAGAGACCCAGTACTTC.

The V and J genes are TRBV3-1 and TRBJ1-4, with unresolved D. The CDR3 spans 15 residues. In germline, CDR1 is LGHDT, CDR2 YNNKEL (reference sequence). Trimming cost V 4 bases and J 7 bases, with 16 bases left between them. The CDR3 protein is CASSLGSPGSEKLFF. Here the CDR3 DNA reads TGTGCCAGCAGCCTTGGGAGTCCCGGGAGTGAAAAACTGTTTTTT.

The chain joins TRBV3-1 to TRBJ2-6; D perhaps matches TRBD1 (5 bases). The germline gives CDR1 LGHDT, CDR2 YNNKEL (reference sequence). The length of the CDR3 is 18 residues. Trimming removed 1 base at V and 0 bases at J, with 13 bases between. For the CDR3, the DNA is TGTGCCAGCAGCCAAGTTTGGGGCACCGTCTCTGGGGCCAACGTCCTGACTTTC. Translation: CASSQVWGTVSGANVLTF.

The V gene is TRBV29-1, the J gene TRBJ1-1; D gene unclear. CDR3 length: 13 amino acids. CDR1 and CDR2 (germline): SQVTM, ANQGSEA. The V end was cut by 2 bases, the J end by 5 bases, with 12 bases between. This CDR3 is CSVEQVLGTEAFF. CDR3 nucleotide sequence: TGCAGCGTTGAACAGGTGCTCGGAACTGAAGCTTTCTTT.